This T cell receptor (beta chain) was identified in a study of blood T cells in healthy people across ages. General observations from the study: Per-million-T-cell TCR beta diversity fell roughly linearly with age.

The use of a sample-barcoded 5' primer and a J-beta primer mix characterized a second PCR of about 7 to 12 cycles. Every individual sample yielded 2.5 million or more paired-end reads (each containing CDR3). Each CDR3 protein is one row after TCRdb ran MiXCR on the 5' RACE reads. The sample consists of roughly 1.7 million distinct CDR3 sequences, almost 35% of them appearing once. This CDR3 comprises 15 residues. The V gene's germline CDR1 is MDHEN and CDR2 SYDVKM. A remark on this clonotype: Its antigen is not known. This clone may be a read error of a much larger clone one base away.

The sample taken for sequencing was blood. This sequence was found in a woman aged 25-40 years in good health. This chain joins TRBV28 and TRBJ2-7, with 11 bases fitting TRBD2. The CDR3 protein is CASSFGTSGTYKQYF. The CDR3 coding sequence is TGTGCCAGCAGTTTTGGGACTAGCGGTACCTACAAGCAGTACTTC. Full variable domain (remainder filled in from reference TRBV28 and TRBJ2-7): DVKVTQSSRYLVKRTGEKVFLECVQDMDHENMFWYRQDPGLGLRLIYFSYDVKMKEKGDIPEGYSVSREKKERFSLILESASTNQTSMYLCASSFGTSGTYKQYFGPGTRLTVT.